Below, 22 T cell receptor beta chains from the same sample are listed, as sequenced in a study of OX40 agonist ivuxolimab in advanced cancers. The assay was immunoSEQ multiplex PCR, and TCRdb's table has in-frame clones only and misses some. The data hold 90,000 or so clones, with 91% observed a single time. This specimen consisted of CD4+ or CD8+ T cells sorted from blood, obtained in a trial of the OX40 agonist ivuxolimab. The receptors come from an adult with an advanced solid tumor such as melanoma, head and neck, liver or kidney cancer.

The chain joins TRBV6-6 to TRBJ1-1; no definite D call. V lost 2 bases, J lost 4 bases, and 11 bases lay in between. Germline CDR1 and CDR2: MNHNY and SVGAGI (reference sequence). The CDR3 contains 14 residues. In DNA, the CDR3 is TGTGCCAGCAGTTACGCGGCTTTTCGCACTGAAGCTTTCTTT. Its protein product is CASSYAAFRTEAFF.

This clone occurred once. The genes are TRBV5-1 and TRBJ2-7; 12 bases fit TRBD2. Per germline, CDR1 SGHRS and CDR2 YFSETQ. This CDR3 region has 15 residues. The trim removed 2 bases at V and 7 bases at J, leaving 7 bases unmatched. CDR3 coding DNA: TGCGCCAGCAGCTTAGGACTAGCGGGACGTCGGGAGCAGTACGTC. Translation gives CASSLGLAGRREQYV.

The gene calls are TRBV28 and TRBJ2-1; 7 bases agree with TRBD2. Germline lookup yields CDR1 MDHEN and CDR2 SYDVKM. This CDR3 has 15 amino acids. With 3 bases clipped from V and 4 bases from J, the junction kept 6 bases outside the gene matches. The CDR3 region is CASSFEAGSYNEQFF. The CDR3 nucleotides read TGTGCCAGCAGTTTTGAAGCGGGGTCATACAATGAGCAGTTCTTC. Together with reference TRBV28 and TRBJ2-1, the CDR3 gives the full variable domain: DVKVTQSSRYLVKRTGEKVFLECVQDMDHENMFWYRQDPGLGLRLIYFSYDVKMKEKGDIPEGYSVSREKKERFSLILESASTNQTSMYLCASSFEAGSYNEQFFGPGTRLTVL.

The rearrangement links TRBV25-1 to TRBJ1-2; D may be TRBD1 (5 bases). Germline loops: CDR1 MGHDK, CDR2 SYGVNS. The CDR3 has 14 residues. CDR3 region: CAAWGVKGNHGYTF. DNA of the CDR3: TGTGCGGCATGGGGCGTGAAGGGAAATCATGGCTACACCTTC.

The chain couples TRBV27 to TRBJ2-5; the D is unclear. The germline V gene has CDR1 MNHEY and CDR2 SMNVEV (reference sequence). The CDR3 is 9 amino acids. Between the trimmed V and J ends, which lost 9 bases and 3 bases, there was a span of 2 bases. CDR3 in amino acids: CARKETQYF. As DNA, the CDR3 is TGTGCCAGGAAAGAGACCCAGTACTTC.

V gene TRBV6-1 combines with J gene TRBJ1-1, with D perhaps matching TRBD1 (6 bases). The ends were cut back, 7 bases at V and 2 bases at J, with 11 bases in the middle. Germline V gives CDR1 MNHNS, CDR2 SASEGT. This CDR3 has 13 residues. CDR3 amino acids: CASMRQVNTEAFF. Written as DNA, the CDR3 is TGTGCCAGCATGCGACAGGTTAACACTGAAGCTTTCTTT.

V gene TRBV19 combines with J gene TRBJ1-1; unclear D gene. Germline V gene lookup returns CDR1 LNHDA and CDR2 SQIVND (reference sequence). The V end lost 7 bases, the J end lost 7 bases, and 10 bases lay between the germline ends. This CDR3 is built from 11 residues. This CDR3 reads CASMDTIEAFF. The CDR3 coding sequence is TGTGCCAGTATGGATACGATTGAAGCTTTCTTT. Drawing the rest from reference TRBV19 and TRBJ1-1, the complete variable domain is DGGITQSPKYLFRKEGQNVTLSCEQNLNHDAMYWYRQDPGQGLRLIYYSQIVNDFQKGDIAEGYSVSREKKESFPLTVTSAQKNPTAFYLCASMDTIEAFFGQGTRLTVV.

This chain uses TRBV28 with TRBJ2-7, with D possibly being TRBD1 (6 bases). Germline V gene lookup returns CDR1 MDHEN and CDR2 SYDVKM. The CDR3 has 11 residues. Trimming cost V 8 bases and J 4 bases, with 9 bases left between them. The CDR3 coding sequence is TGTGCCAGCGGCAGGGGATACGAGCAGTACTTC. Amino acid sequence: CASGRGYEQYF.

The genes are TRBV28 and TRBJ1-5; 11 bases align to TRBD1. Germline V gene sequence: CDR1 MDHEN, CDR2 SYDVKM. The CDR3 spans 18 residues. Trimming at V came to 2 bases and at J to 4 bases, leaving 10 bases not matched to a gene. The CDR3 loop is CASSLGWDRGEGNQPQHF. CDR3 coding DNA: TGTGCCAGCAGTTTAGGGTGGGACAGGGGGGAGGGGAATCAGCCCCAGCATTTT.

A remark on this clone: The junction differs from germline at one of its ends, possibly a read error. The gene calls are TRBV7-7 and TRBJ2-2, with D tentatively TRBD2 (6 bases). CDR3 length: 14 residues. The germline CDR1 and CDR2 sequences are SSHAT and FNYEAQ (reference sequence). The CDR3 region is CASSSGLRDGELFF. DNA for the CDR3: TGTGCTAGCAGCTCGGGACTCCGGGACGGGGAGCTGTTTTTT.

This clone came up once. This chain joins TRBV13 and TRBJ2-4; D is unclear. The CDR3 has 13 residues. Between the trimmed V and J ends, which lost 0 bases and 1 base, there was a span of 1 base. CDR1 and CDR2 (germline): PRHDT, FYEKMQ (reference sequence). The CDR3 is CASSLGAKNIQYF. CDR3 bases: TGTGCCAGCAGCTTAGGCGCCAAAAACATTCAGTACTTC.

CDR3 sequence reads: CASSEVDLAGEHNEQFF. Here the CDR3 DNA reads TGTGCCAGCAGTGAAGTTGACCTAGCGGGAGAACACAATGAGCAGTTCTTC. This chain uses TRBV2 with TRBJ2-1, with 10 bases fitting TRBD2. The CDR3 is made up of 17 amino acids. The J segment lost 5 bases and the V segment lost 1 base, leaving 8 bases of the junction unmatched. Germline-derived CDR1 and CDR2 are SNHLY and FYNNEI. Based on the CDR3 plus reference TRBV2 and TRBJ2-1, the full variable domain is EPEVTQTPSHQVTQMGQEVILRCVPISNHLYFYWYRQILGQKVEFLVSFYNNEISEKSEIFDDQFSVERPDGSNFTLKIRSTKLEDSAMYFCASSEVDLAGEHNEQFFGPGTRLTVL.

The V gene is TRBV6-1, the J gene TRBJ1-5; D unclear. Germline CDR1 reads MNHNS; CDR2 reads SASEGT. The ends were cut back, 6 bases at V and 3 bases at J, with 12 bases in the middle. The length of the CDR3 is 14 residues. The CDR3 loop reads CASRGLVPNQPQHF. CDR3 sequence (DNA): TGTGCCAGCAGGGGTCTAGTCCCCAATCAGCCCCAGCATTTT.

The rearrangement uses TRBV4-2 and TRBJ2-1; 8 bases fit TRBD2. Germline CDR1 and CDR2: LGHNA and YNFKEQ. Losses at the gene ends were 1 base for V and 5 bases for J; bases not matched to a gene: 7. This CDR3 has 16 amino acids. This CDR3 reads CASSQVPRGGNNEQFF. DNA of the CDR3: TGTGCCAGCAGCCAAGTTCCGCGCGGGGGGAACAATGAGCAGTTCTTC.

The chain combines TRBV13 with TRBJ2-3; D unclear. The CDR3 has 13 amino acids. Germline lookup yields CDR1 PRHDT and CDR2 FYEKMQ (reference sequence). Trimming took 1 base from V and 2 from J, leaving 4 bases between them. This CDR3 is CASSLEYTDTQYF. For the CDR3, the DNA is TGTGCCAGCAGCTTAGAATACACAGATACGCAGTATTTT.

The J gene is TRBJ2-3, the V gene TRBV11-1; D is unresolved. Trimming stripped 5 bases from V and 4 bases from J, with 16 bases between. Germline loops: CDR1 SGHAT, CDR2 FQDESV (reference sequence). The CDR3 loop spans 15 amino acids. The CDR3 DNA reads TGTGCCAGCAGCGCAGCTTCGATTGGGGCAGATACGCAGTATTTT. It encodes CASSAASIGADTQYF.

J is TRBJ2-3 and V is TRBV28, with D maybe TRBD1 (6 bases). Germline values: CDR1 MDHEN, CDR2 SYDVKM. Trimming left V 2 bases short and J 3 bases short, with 12 bases between. The CDR3 is 15 residues long. The CDR3 DNA sequence: TGTGCCAGCAGTTTAGGGGCGAGGGGGACAGATACGCAGTATTTT. Translated: CASSLGARGTDTQYF. Looking up the rest from reference TRBV28 and TRBJ2-3 gives the full variable domain: DVKVTQSSRYLVKRTGEKVFLECVQDMDHENMFWYRQDPGLGLRLIYFSYDVKMKEKGDIPEGYSVSREKKERFSLILESASTNQTSMYLCASSLGARGTDTQYFGPGTRLTVL.

J is TRBJ1-3 and V is TRBV6-6; D is uncertain. CDR3 length: 14 amino acids. Per the germline V gene, CDR1 is MNHNY and CDR2 is SVGAGI (reference sequence). Trimming took 4 bases from V and 1 from J, leaving 8 bases between them. CDR3 DNA: TGTGCCAGCAGTTGGGCGGAGTCTGGAAACACCATATATTTT. Translated: CASSWAESGNTIYF.

This chain connects TRBV4-1 to TRBJ2-7; maybe TRBD1 (6 bases). Germline V gene sequence: CDR1 MGHRA, CDR2 YSYEKL. Trimming cost V 2 bases and J 4 bases, with 9 bases left between them. The CDR3 runs 13 residues. The CDR3 loop reads CASSQLGAYEQYF. The CDR3 DNA reads as TGCGCCAGCAGCCAATTGGGGGCGTACGAGCAGTACTTC.

V and J are TRBV7-9 and TRBJ1-2; D possibly corresponds to TRBD1 (5 bases). The CDR3 loop spans 14 amino acids. Germline-derived CDR1 and CDR2 are SEHNR and FQNEAQ (reference sequence). Trimming took 5 bases from V and 1 from J, leaving 11 bases between them. CDR3 region: CASSRGEFNYGYTF. In DNA, the CDR3 is TGTGCCAGCAGCCGGGGGGAATTTAACTATGGCTACACCTTC.

A note on this clone: Other DNA sequences within the sample encode an identical CDR3. CDR3 protein: CSASLNTEAFF. For the CDR3, the DNA is TGCAGTGCTAGTCTAAATACTGAAGCTTTCTTT. V usage is TRBV20-1 and J usage is TRBJ1-1; D is unclear. Per germline, CDR1 DFQATT and CDR2 SNEGSKA (reference sequence). CDR3 length: 11 residues. Deletions cut 3 bases from V and 5 bases from J, with 7 bases between.

Written as DNA, the CDR3 is TGTGCCTGGGAACTATATGGCTCTGGAAACACCATATATTTT. This encodes CAWELYGSGNTIYF. J is TRBJ1-3 and V is TRBV30, with D unresolved. V lost 5 bases to trimming and J lost 0 bases, with 11 bases between them. This CDR3 region has 14 residues. Germline V gene sequence: CDR1 GTSNPN, CDR2 SVGIG (reference sequence).